The clone carrying this TCR beta chain came up once. This same CDR3 is encoded by further DNA sequences in the sample. This sample stems from a study of blood T cell repertoires in COVID-19. This table comes from immunoSEQ multiplex PCR, and its TCRdb copy is limited to in-frame clones, with some not included. The sample has 140,000 or so clones; 84% are singletons. Within the 2 weeks before study entry, each person in the exposed group met a COVID-19 case. This sequence was found in a young woman who had been exposed to COVID-19. What was sequenced was PBMCs or T cells enriched from blood (not recorded which).

CDR3: CASSLTGGGQETQYF. CDR3 DNA: TGTGCCAGCAGTTTAACGGGAGGGGGGCAAGAGACCCAGTACTTC. This chain uses TRBV28 with TRBJ2-5; 8 bases match TRBD2. This CDR3 region has 15 residues. The germline gives CDR1 MDHEN, CDR2 SYDVKM. J was trimmed by 2 bases and V by 2 bases; bases with no gene match: 4. The full variable domain, rest sourced from reference TRBV28 and TRBJ2-5, is DVKVTQSSRYLVKRTGEKVFLECVQDMDHENMFWYRQDPGLGLRLIYFSYDVKMKEKGDIPEGYSVSREKKERFSLILESASTNQTSMYLCASSLTGGGQETQYFGPGTRLLVL.